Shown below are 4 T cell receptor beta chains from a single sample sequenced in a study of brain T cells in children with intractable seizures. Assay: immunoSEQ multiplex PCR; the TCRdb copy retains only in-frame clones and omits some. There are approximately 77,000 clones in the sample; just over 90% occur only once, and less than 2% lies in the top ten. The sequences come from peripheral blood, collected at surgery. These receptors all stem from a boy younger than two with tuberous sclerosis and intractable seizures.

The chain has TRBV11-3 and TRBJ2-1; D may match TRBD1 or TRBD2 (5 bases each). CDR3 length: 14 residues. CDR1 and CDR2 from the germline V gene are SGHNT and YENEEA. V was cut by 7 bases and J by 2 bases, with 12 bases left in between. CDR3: CASNPRDAYNEQFF. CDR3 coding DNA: TGTGCCAGCAATCCCCGGGACGCCTACAATGAGCAGTTCTTC.

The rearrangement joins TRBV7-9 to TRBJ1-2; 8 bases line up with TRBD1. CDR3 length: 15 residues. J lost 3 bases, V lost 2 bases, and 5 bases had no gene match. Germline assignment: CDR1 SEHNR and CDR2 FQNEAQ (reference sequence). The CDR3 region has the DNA TGTGCCAGCAGCTTAACGGACAGGGTCGACTATGGCTACACCTTC. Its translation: CASSLTDRVDYGYTF. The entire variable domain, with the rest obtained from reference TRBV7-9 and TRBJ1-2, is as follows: DTGVSQNPRHKITKRGQNVTFRCDPISEHNRLYWYRQTLGQGPEFLTYFQNEAQLEKSRLLSDRFSAERPKGSFSTLEIQRTEQGDSAMYLCASSLTDRVDYGYTFGSGTRLTVV.

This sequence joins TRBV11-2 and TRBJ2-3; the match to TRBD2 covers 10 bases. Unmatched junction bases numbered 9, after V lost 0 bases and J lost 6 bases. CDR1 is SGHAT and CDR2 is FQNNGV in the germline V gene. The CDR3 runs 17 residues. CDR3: CASSLDLGLAGADTQYF. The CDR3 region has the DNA TGTGCCAGCAGCTTAGATTTGGGTCTAGCGGGAGCTGATACGCAGTATTTT.

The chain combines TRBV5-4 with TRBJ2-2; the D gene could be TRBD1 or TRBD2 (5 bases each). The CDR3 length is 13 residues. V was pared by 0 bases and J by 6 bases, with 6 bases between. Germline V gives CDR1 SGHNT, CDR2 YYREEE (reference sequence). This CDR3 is CASSLGGAGELFF. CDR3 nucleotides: TGTGCCAGCAGCTTGGGAGGGGCCGGGGAGCTGTTTTTT. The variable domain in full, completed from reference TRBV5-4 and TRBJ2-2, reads ETGVTQSPTHLIKTRGQQVTLRCSSQSGHNTVSWYQQALGQGPQFIFQYYREEENGRGNFPPRFSGLQFPNYSSELNVNALELDDSALYLCASSLGGAGELFFGEGSRLTVL.